This entry describes one T cell receptor beta chain. The protocol was immunoSEQ multiplex PCR, while the TCRdb copy is restricted to in-frame clones and leaves out a portion. The profile shows hundreds of thousands of clones, 70% of them singletons. Germline CDR1 and CDR2: SGHAT and FQNNGV. The V and J ends lost 1 base and 2 bases, in that order; junction bases with no gene match: 4. CDR3 size: 16 residues. The data were obtained in a study of cytotoxic CD8 clonotypes in ibrutinib-treated CLL. Here the sequenced sample was PBMCs, taken after 12 months of ibrutinib treatment. This clonotype originated in a human donor with chronic lymphocytic leukemia. V usage is TRBV11-2 and J usage is TRBJ2-3, with 9 bases fitting TRBD2. The CDR3 loop reads CASSLGLAGFTDTQYF. The CDR3 bases are TGTGCCAGCAGCTTAGGGCTAGCGGGGTTCACAGATACGCAGTATTTT.